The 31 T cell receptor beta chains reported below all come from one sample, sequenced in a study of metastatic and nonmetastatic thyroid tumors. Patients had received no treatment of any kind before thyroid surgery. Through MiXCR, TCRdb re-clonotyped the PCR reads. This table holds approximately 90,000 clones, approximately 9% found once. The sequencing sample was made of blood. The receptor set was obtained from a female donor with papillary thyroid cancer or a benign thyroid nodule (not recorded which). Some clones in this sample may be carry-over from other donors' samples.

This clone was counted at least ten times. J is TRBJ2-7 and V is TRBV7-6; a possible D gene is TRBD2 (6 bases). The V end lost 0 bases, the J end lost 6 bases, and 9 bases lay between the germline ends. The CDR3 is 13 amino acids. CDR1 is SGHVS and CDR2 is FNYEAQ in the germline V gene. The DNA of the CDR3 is TGTGCCAGCAGCTTAGCGGCGGGGCTCGAGCAGTACTTC. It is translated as CASSLAAGLEQYF.

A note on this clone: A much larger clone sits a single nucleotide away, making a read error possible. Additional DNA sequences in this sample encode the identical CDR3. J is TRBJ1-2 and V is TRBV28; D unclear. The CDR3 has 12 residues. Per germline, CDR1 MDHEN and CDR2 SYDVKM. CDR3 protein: CASSLTDYGYIF. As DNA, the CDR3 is TGTGCCAGTAGTTTAACAGACTATGGCTACATCTTC.

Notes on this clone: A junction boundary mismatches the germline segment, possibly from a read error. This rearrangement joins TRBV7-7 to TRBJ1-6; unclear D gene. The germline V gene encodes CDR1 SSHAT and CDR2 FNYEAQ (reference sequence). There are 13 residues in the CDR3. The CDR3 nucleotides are TGTGCTAGCAGCGCCGGTACGAATTCACCCCTCCACTTT. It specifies CASSAGTNSPLHF.

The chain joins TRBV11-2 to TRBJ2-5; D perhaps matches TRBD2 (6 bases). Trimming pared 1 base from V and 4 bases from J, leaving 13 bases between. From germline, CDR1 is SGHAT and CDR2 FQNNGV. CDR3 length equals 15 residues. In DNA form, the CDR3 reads TGTGCCAGCAGCTTAGGACGGTGGGAGGCAGAGACCCAGTACTTC. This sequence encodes CASSLGRWEAETQYF.

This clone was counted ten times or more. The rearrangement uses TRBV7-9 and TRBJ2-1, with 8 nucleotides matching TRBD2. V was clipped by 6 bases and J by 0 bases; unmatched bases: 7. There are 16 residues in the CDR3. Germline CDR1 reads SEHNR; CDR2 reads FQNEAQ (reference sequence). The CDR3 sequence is CASRPGGGSSYNEQFF. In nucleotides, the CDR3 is TGTGCCAGCAGGCCCGGGGGGGGAAGCTCCTACAATGAGCAGTTCTTC.

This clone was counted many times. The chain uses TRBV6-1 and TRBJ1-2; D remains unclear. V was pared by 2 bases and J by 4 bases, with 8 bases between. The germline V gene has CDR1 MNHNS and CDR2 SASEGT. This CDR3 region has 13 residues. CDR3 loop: CASSEQQSYGYTF. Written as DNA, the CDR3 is TGTGCCAGCAGTGAACAACAGTCCTATGGCTACACCTTC.

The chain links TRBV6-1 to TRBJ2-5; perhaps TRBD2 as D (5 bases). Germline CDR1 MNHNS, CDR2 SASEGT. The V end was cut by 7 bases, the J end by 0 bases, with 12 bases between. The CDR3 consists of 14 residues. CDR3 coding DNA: TGTGCCAGCACCGAGGGAGTGTACCAAGAGACCCAGTACTTC. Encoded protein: CASTEGVYQETQYF.

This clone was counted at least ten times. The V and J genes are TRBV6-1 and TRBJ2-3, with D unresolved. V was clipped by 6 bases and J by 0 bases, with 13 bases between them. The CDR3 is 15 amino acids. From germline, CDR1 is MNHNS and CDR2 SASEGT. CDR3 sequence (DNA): TGTGCCAGCAGCCTCTCGGTGACGAGCACAGATACGCAGTATTTT. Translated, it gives CASSLSVTSTDTQYF.

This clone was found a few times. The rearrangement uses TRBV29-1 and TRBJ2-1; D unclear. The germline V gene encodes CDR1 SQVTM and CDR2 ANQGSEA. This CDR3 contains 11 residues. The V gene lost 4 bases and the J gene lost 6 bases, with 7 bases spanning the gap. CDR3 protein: CSVGEFNEQFF. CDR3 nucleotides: TGCAGCGTTGGGGAATTCAATGAGCAGTTCTTC.

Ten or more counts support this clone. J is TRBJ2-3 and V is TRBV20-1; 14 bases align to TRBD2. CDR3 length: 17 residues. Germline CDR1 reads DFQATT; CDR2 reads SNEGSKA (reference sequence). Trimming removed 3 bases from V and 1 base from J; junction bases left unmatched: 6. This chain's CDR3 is CSASHGTSGGGTDTQYF. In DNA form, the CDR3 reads TGCAGTGCTAGCCACGGGACTAGCGGGGGCGGCACAGATACGCAGTATTTT.

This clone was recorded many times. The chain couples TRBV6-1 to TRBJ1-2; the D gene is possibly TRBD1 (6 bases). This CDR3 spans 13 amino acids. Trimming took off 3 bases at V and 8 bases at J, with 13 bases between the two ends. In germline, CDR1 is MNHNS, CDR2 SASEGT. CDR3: CASSEQGLRGYTF. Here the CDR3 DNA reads TGTGCCAGCAGTGAGCAGGGGCTACGGGGCTACACCTTC.

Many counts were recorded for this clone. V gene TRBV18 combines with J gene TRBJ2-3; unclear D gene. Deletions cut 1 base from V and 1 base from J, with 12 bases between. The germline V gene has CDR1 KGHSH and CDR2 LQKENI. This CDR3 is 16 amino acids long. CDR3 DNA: TGTGCCAGCTCACCACTGACTTCCTCTGGCACAGATACGCAGTATTTT. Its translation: CASSPLTSSGTDTQYF.

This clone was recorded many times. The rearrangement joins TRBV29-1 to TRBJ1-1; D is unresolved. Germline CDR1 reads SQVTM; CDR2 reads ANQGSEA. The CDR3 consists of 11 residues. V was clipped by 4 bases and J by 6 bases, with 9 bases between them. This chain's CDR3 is CSVARFSEAFF. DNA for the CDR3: TGCAGCGTTGCTCGTTTTTCTGAAGCTTTCTTT.

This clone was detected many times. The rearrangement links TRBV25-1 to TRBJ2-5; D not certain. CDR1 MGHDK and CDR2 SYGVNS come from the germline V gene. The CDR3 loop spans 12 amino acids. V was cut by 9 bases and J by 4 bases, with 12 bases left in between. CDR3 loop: CASSFGPETQYF. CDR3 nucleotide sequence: TGTGCCAGTAGCTTTGGTCCAGAGACCCAGTACTTC.

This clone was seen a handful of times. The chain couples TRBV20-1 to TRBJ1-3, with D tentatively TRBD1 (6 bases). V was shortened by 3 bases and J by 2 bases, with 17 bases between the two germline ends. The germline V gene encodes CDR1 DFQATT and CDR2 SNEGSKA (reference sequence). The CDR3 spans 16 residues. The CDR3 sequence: CSASPGTSEAGNTIYF. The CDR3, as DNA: TGCAGTGCTAGTCCGGGGACATCGGAGGCTGGAAACACCATATATTTT.

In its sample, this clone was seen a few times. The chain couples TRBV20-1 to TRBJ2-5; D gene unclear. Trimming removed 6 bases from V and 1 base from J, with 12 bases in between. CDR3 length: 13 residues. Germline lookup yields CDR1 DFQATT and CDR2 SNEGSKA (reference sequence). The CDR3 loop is CSAPRDPQETQYF. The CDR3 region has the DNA TGCAGTGCCCCGAGAGACCCCCAAGAGACCCAGTACTTC.

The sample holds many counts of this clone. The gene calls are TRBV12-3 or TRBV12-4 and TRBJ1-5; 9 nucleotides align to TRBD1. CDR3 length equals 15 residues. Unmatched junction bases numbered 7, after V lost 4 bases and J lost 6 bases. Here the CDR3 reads CASSSGQGRFQPQHF. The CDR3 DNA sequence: TGTGCCAGCAGTTCGGGACAGGGTCGTTTTCAGCCCCAGCATTTT.

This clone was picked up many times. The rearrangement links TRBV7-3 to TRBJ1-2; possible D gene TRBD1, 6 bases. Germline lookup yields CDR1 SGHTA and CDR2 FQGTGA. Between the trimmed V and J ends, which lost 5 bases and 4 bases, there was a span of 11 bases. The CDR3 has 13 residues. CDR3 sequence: CASSRGQAYGYTF. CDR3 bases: TGTGCCAGCAGCCGGGGACAAGCCTATGGCTACACCTTC.

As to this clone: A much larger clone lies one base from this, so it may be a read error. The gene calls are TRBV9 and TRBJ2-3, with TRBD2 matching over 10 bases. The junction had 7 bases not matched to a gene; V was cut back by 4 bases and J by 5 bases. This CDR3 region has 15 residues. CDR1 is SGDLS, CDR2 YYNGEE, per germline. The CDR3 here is CASSPLAGEGDTQYF. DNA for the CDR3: TGTGCCAGCAGCCCGCTAGCGGGGGAGGGAGATACGCAGTATTTT.

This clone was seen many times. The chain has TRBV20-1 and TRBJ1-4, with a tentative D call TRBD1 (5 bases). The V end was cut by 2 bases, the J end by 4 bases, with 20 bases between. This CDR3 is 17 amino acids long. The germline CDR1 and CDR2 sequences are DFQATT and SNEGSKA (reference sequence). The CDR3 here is CSARTSRTPWGNEKLFF. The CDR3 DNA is TGCAGTGCTAGAACTTCTCGGACACCTTGGGGTAATGAAAAACTGTTTTTT.

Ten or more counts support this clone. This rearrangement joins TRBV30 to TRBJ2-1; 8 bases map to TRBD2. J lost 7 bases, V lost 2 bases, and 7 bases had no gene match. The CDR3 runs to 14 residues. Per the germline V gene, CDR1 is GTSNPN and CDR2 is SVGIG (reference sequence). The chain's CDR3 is CAWSSGGGRNEQFF. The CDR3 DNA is TGTGCCTGGAGTTCCGGGGGGGGGCGGAATGAGCAGTTCTTC.

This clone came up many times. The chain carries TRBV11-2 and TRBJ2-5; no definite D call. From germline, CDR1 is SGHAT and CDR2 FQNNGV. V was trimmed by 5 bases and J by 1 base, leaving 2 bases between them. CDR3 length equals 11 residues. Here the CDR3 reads CASSVQETQYF. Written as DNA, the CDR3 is TGTGCCAGCAGCGTCCAAGAGACCCAGTACTTC.

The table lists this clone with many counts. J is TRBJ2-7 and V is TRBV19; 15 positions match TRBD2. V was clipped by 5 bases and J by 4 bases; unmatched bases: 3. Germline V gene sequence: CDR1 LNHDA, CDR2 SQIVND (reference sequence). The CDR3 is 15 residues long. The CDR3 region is CASSSGLAGGYEQYF. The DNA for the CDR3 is TGTGCCAGTAGTTCGGGACTAGCGGGGGGATACGAGCAGTACTTC.

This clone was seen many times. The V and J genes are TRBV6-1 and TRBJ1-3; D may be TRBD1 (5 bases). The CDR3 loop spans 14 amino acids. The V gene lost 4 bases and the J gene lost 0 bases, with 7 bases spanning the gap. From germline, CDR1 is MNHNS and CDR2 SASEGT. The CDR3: CASSGTFSGNTIYF. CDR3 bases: TGTGCCAGCAGTGGGACATTCTCTGGAAACACCATATATTTT.

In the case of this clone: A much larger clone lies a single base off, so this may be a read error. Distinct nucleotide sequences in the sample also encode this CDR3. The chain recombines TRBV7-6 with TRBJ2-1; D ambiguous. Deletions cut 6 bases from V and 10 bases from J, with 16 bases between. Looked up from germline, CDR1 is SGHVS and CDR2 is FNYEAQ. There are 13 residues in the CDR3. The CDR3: CASSFLSGPEQFF. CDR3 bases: TGTGCCAGCAGTTTCCTTTCCGGCCCCGAGCAGTTCTTC.

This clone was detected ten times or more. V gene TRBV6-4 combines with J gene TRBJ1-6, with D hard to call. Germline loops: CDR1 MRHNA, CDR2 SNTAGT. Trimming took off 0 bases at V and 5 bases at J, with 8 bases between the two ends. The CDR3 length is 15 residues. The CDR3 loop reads CASSDSRVNNSPLHF. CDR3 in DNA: TGTGCCAGCAGTGACTCGAGAGTAAATAATTCACCCCTCCACTTT.

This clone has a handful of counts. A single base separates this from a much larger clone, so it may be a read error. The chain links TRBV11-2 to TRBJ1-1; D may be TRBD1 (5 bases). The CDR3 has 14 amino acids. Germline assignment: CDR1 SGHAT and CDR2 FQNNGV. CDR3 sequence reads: CASSLERGNTEDFF. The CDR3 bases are TGTGCCAGCAGCTTAGAGCGGGGGAACACTGAAGATTTCTTT.

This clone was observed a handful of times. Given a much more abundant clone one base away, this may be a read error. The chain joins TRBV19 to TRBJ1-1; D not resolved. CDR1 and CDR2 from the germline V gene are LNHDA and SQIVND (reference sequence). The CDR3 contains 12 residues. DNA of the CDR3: TGTGCCACCGCCTACTTGAACACTGAAGTTTTCTTT. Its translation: CATAYLNTEVFF.

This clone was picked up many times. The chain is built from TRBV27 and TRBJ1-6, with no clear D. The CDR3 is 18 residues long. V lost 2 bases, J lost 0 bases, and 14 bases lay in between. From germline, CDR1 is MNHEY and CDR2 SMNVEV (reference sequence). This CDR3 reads CASSLRPGTSSYNSPLHF. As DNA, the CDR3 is TGTGCCAGCAGTTTAAGGCCAGGAACCAGCTCCTATAATTCACCCCTCCACTTT.

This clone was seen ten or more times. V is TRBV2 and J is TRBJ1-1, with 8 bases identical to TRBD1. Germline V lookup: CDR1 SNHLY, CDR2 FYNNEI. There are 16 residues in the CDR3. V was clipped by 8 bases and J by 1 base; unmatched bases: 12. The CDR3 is CASLGRRQGRNTEAFF. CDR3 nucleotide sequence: TGTGCCAGCCTAGGCAGAAGACAGGGGCGGAACACTGAAGCTTTCTTT.

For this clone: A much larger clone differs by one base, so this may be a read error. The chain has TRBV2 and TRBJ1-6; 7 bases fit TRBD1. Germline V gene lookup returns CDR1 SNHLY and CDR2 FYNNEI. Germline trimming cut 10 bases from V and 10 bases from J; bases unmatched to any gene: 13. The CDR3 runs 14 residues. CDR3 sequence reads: CANNRWDSRSPLHF. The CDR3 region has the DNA TGTGCCAACAATCGGTGGGACAGTCGATCACCCCTCCACTTT.